Given below is one T cell receptor (beta chain) in context. Its specificity is unknown. These data belong to a study of Ad26.COV2.S vaccination and SARS-CoV-2 variants. Treatment: approximately 18 received Ad26.COV2.S at low or high dose, single or two shots; a few received placebo; per-sample allocation not given. Material that was analyzed had been drawn on day 63 after the first vaccine or placebo injection. As its vector, the vaccine had Ad26, which expressed Wuhan-strain SARS-CoV-2 spike. The V end was cut by 6 bases, the J end by 2 bases, with 16 bases between. The CDR3 is made up of 15 amino acids. Germline CDR1 is KGHSH and CDR2 is LQKENI. Measured with immunoSEQ multiplex PCR; TCRdb has only the in-frame clones, and not every one. Of hundreds of thousands of clones detected, 83% appear once; the ten largest clones hold around 7.3%. General study results and limits: Substantial breadth in spike-specific CD8+ and CD4+ T cell responses was reportedly seen after vaccination. TCR breadth and depth analyses may have underestimated total T cell responses.

The TCR was taken from a person aged 18-60 years who received the Ad26.COV2.S COVID-19 vaccine or a placebo. The specimen was peripheral blood, collected in a trial of Ad26.COV2.S vaccine versus placebo. This chain joins TRBV18 and TRBJ1-2; no firm D call. CDR3 residues: CASSPTGEANYGYTF. The CDR3 DNA reads TGTGCCAGCTCCCCCACGGGAGAGGCGAACTATGGCTACACCTTC. The variable domain in full, completed from reference TRBV18 and TRBJ1-2, reads NAGVMQNPRHLVRRRGQEARLRCSPMKGHSHVYWYRQLPEEGLKFMVYLQKENIIDESGMPKERFSAEFPKEGPSILRIQQVVRGDSAAYFCASSPTGEANYGYTFGSGTRLTVV.